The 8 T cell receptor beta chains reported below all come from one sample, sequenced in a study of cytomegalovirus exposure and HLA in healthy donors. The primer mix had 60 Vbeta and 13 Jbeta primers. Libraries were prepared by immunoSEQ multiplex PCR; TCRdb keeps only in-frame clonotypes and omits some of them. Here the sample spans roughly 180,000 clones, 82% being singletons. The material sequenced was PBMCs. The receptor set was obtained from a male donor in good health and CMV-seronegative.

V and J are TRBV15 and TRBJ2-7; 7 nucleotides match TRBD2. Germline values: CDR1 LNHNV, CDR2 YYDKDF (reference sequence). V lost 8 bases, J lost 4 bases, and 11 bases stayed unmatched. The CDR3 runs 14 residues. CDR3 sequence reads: CATRPASGIYEQYF. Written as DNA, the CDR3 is TGTGCCACCCGCCCGGCTAGCGGAATTTACGAGCAGTACTTC.

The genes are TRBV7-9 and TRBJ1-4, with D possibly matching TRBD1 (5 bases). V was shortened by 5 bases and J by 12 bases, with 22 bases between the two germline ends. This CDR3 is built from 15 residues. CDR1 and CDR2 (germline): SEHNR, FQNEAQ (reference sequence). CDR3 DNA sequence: TGTGCCAGCAGCCTTAAAACAGGAGAGATCGATCAACTGTTTTTT. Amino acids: CASSLKTGEIDQLFF.

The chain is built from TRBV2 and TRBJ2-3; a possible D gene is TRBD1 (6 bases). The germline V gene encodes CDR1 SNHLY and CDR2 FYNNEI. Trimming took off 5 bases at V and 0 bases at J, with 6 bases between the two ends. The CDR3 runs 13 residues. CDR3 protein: CASSRGSTDTQYF. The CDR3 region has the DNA TGTGCCAGCAGTAGGGGGAGCACAGATACGCAGTATTTT.

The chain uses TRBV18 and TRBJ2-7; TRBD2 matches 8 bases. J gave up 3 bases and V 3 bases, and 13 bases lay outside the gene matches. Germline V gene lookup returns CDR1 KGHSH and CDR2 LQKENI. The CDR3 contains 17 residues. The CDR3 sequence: CASSPLQPGLENYEQYF. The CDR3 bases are TGTGCCAGCTCACCGCTTCAACCGGGACTAGAAAACTACGAGCAGTACTTC.

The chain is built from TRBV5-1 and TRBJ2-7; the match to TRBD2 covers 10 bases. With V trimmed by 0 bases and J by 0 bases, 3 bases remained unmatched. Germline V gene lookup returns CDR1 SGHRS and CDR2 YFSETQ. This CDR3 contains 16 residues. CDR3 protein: CASSLGSSGSSYEQYF. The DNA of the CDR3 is TGCGCCAGCAGCTTGGGGTCTAGCGGGAGCTCCTACGAGCAGTACTTC.

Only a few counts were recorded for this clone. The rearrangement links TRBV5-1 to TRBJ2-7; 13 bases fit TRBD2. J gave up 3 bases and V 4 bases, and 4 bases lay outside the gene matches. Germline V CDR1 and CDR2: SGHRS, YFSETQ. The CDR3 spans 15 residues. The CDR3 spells CASSPGLAGVYEQYF. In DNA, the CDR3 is TGCGCCAGCAGCCCCGGACTAGCGGGAGTCTACGAGCAGTACTTC. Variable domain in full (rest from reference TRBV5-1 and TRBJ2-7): KAGVTQTPRYLIKTRGQQVTLSCSPISGHRSVSWYQQTPGQGLQFLFEYFSETQRNKGNFPGRFSGRQFSNSRSEMNVSTLELGDSALYLCASSPGLAGVYEQYFGPGTRLTVT.

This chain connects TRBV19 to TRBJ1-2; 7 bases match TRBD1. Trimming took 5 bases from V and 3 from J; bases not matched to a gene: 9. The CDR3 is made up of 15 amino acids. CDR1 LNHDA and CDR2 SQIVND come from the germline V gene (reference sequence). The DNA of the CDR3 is TGTGCCAGTAGTTTTCCCTCCGGGACAGACTATGGCTACACCTTC. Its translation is CASSFPSGTDYGYTF.

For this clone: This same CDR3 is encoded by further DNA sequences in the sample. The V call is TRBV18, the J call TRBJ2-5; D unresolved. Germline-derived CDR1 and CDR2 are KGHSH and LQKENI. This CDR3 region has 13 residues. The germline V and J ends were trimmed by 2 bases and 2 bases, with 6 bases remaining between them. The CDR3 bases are TGTGCCAGCTCACCAGGCTCGCAAGAGACCCAGTACTTC. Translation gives CASSPGSQETQYF.